Listed here are 5 T cell receptor beta chains from one sample, sequenced in a study of Graves' ophthalmopathy and Graves' hyperthyroidism. Amplified material comprised TCR beta CDR3 regions derived from RNA transcripts. Second-round multiplex PCR followed a first-round RT-PCR using HTBI primers. TCRdb processed the multiplex PCR reads anew with MiXCR; each CDR3 protein has one entry. The sample records 900,000 to 1,200,000 distinct CDR3 sequences, about 35% being singletons. What was sequenced was peripheral blood or thyroid tissue (not recorded which). The receptor source for this set is an adult man with Graves' hyperthyroidism.

V and J are TRBV5-1 and TRBJ2-5, with 7 bases identical to TRBD2. The V and J ends lost 3 bases and 9 bases, in that order; junction bases with no gene match: 14. CDR1 and CDR2 from the germline V gene are SGHRS and YFSETQ. This CDR3 has 15 residues. CDR3: CASSWGGATDQPQYF. In DNA, the CDR3 is TGCGCCAGCAGCTGGGGAGGGGCGACCGATCAGCCCCAGTACTTC.

The table lists this clonotype with many counts. The rearrangement joins TRBV20-1 to TRBJ2-7, with TRBD1 identical over 7 bases. V lost 6 bases, J lost 3 bases, and 11 bases stayed unmatched. The CDR3 has 14 amino acids. The germline gives CDR1 DFQATT, CDR2 SNEGSKA (reference sequence). The CDR3 here is CSAVRGTAFYEQYF. CDR3 bases: TGCAGTGCCGTAAGAGGGACAGCGTTCTACGAGCAGTACTTC.

The chain couples TRBV7-8 to TRBJ2-3; D remains unclear. CDR1 is SGHVS, CDR2 FQNEAQ, per germline. The CDR3 covers 13 residues. Trimming removed 3 bases from V and 2 bases from J, with 6 bases in between. This CDR3 reads CASSFRDTDTQYF. CDR3 DNA: TGTGCCAGCAGCTTCCGTGACACAGATACGCAGTATTTT.

The chain is built from TRBV3-1 and TRBJ1-5; possible D gene TRBD1, 5 bases. Germline lookup yields CDR1 LGHDT and CDR2 YNNKEL (reference sequence). The CDR3 spans 14 residues. With 8 bases removed from V and 1 base from J, the gap between germline ends came to 12 bases. CDR3 bases: TGTGCCAGCGGGAGCCGGGGGAGCAATCAGCCCCAGCATTTT. Translating it yields CASGSRGSNQPQHF.

In its sample, this clonotype was seen many times. The chain recombines TRBV4-3 with TRBJ1-6; D is ambiguous. The CDR3 covers 15 residues. Germline V lookup: CDR1 LGHNA, CDR2 YSLEER. Trimming pared 0 bases from V and 6 bases from J, leaving 9 bases between. The CDR3 loop reads CASSQDEGGNSPLHF. CDR3 nucleotide sequence: TGCGCCAGCAGCCAAGATGAGGGTGGTAATTCACCCCTCCACTTT.